Listed here are 26 T cell receptor beta chains from one sample, sequenced in a study of tumor-infiltrating lymphocytes in primary liver carcinoma. From around 18-30 mg of unsorted bulk tissue, DNA and RNA were co-extracted together. Starting material of 500 to 600 ng total RNA yielded TCR beta cDNA via a constant-region primer. ARM-PCR, slightly modified, supplied the TCR beta libraries through three nested multiplex PCR rounds. Rounds one and two of PCR, each of roughly 10 cycles, were primed with TRBV1-TRBV30 forward primers and a C-beta reverse primer. TCRdb passed the multiplex PCR reads through MiXCR, listing each CDR3 protein once. The repertoire holds fewer than 200,000 distinct CDR3 sequences, with approximately 80% as singletons. Sequenced: tumor tissue from primary liver carcinoma. All receptors derive from a man aged 35 to 55 with primary liver carcinoma and hepatitis B virus infection.

A word on this clonotype: The CDR3 does not close with the conserved phenylalanine or tryptophan, likely indicating a read error. J is TRBJ2-7 and V is TRBV4-3, with 11 bases aligning to TRBD1. V gave up 0 bases and J gave up 4 bases; unmatched junction bases: 8. The germline gives CDR1 LGHNA, CDR2 YSLEER. The CDR3 has 17 residues. The CDR3 sequence: CASSQEVPGTGGYEQYL. Written as DNA, the CDR3 is TGCGCCAGCAGCCAAGAAGTACCCGGGACAGGGGGGTACGAGCAGTACTTA.

Concerning this clonotype: One end of the junction varies from germline; a read error may be responsible. V and J are TRBV6-5 and TRBJ2-1; D is ambiguous. This CDR3 is built from 13 residues. Germline CDR1 is MNHEY and CDR2 is SVGAGI. The CDR3 spells CVISSGPYNEHFF. CDR3 coding DNA: TGTGTCATCAGTTCCGGCCCTTACAATGAGCACTTCTTC.

Points on this clonotype: Relative to the germline gene, one junction end is altered; a read error may explain this. The chain recombines TRBV6-2 or TRBV6-3 with TRBJ2-7; D is unclear. Germline values: CDR1 MNHEY, CDR2 SVGEGT. The CDR3 contains 13 residues. This chain's CDR3 is CASIYEVPFEQYF. CDR3 coding DNA: TGTGCCAGCATTTACGAGGTTCCCTTCGAGCAGTACTTC.

On this clonotype: The junction differs from germline at one of its ends, possibly a read error. The V call is TRBV4-3, the J call TRBJ2-1; tentatively, D is TRBD2 (7 bases). CDR3 length equals 15 residues. Germline CDR1 and CDR2: LGHNA and YSLEER. CDR3 DNA: TGCACCAGCAGCCAATTTCGGGGGGCTAGCGATGAGCAGTTCTTC. Translating it yields CTSSQFRGASDEQFF.

A word on this clonotype: This CDR3 is missing its conserved last phenylalanine or tryptophan, likely due to a read error. The chain employs TRBV29-1 and TRBJ2-5, with TRBD2 as a possible D gene (7 bases). The V gene's germline CDR1 is SQVTM and CDR2 ANQGSEA. The CDR3 contains 14 residues. CDR3 loop: CSVEAGHGQETQYL. The CDR3 nucleotides read TGCAGCGTCGAAGCGGGACACGGCCAAGAGACCCAGTACTTA.

V and J are TRBV5-6 and TRBJ2-1, with D hard to call. Trimming took off 0 bases at V and 12 bases at J, with 25 bases between the two ends. CDR3 size: 17 residues. CDR1 and CDR2 (germline): SGHDT, YYEEEE. The DNA of the CDR3 is TGTGCCAGCAGCTTGGGACGGAGCCGCTCCGGGTACAGTGGGCAGTTCTTC. It yields the protein CASSLGRSRSGYSGQFF.

As to this clonotype: This clone may be a read error of a much larger clone one base away. The V and J genes are TRBV5-1 and TRBJ2-3, with a weak D call TRBD1 (6 bases). The CDR3 has 16 residues. Germline V gene lookup returns CDR1 SGHRS and CDR2 YFSETQ. CDR3 in DNA: TGCGCCAGCAGCTTGGCTGGGACACAAACCACAAATACGCAGTATTTT. Its protein product is CASSLAGTQTTNTQYF.

Details on this clonotype: It may be a read error: a sequence one base away is much more abundant. The rearrangement joins TRBV7-9 to TRBJ2-7; 7 bases match TRBD2. CDR3 length: 13 amino acids. V gave up 2 bases and J gave up 12 bases; unmatched junction bases: 10. Germline V gene sequence: CDR1 SEHNR, CDR2 FQNEAQ (reference sequence). CDR3 residues: CASSLNVLAVPYF. The CDR3 DNA follows: TGTGCCAGCAGCTTAAACGTTCTAGCGGTTCCGTACTTC.

The chain combines TRBV24-1 with TRBJ2-1, with D possibly being TRBD2 (6 bases). Trimming took 0 bases from V and 4 from J, leaving 18 bases between them. Germline CDR1 KGHDR, CDR2 SFDVKD. The CDR3 covers 18 residues. CDR3 coding DNA: TGTGCCACCAGTGATTTGGATCGAAGGACTAACGGATACAATGAGCAGTTCTTC. It yields the protein CATSDLDRRTNGYNEQFF.

Concerning this clonotype itself: Since a much larger clone is just one base distant, this may be a read error. The rearrangement uses TRBV9 and TRBJ2-7; D gene ambiguous. Trimming took off 4 bases at V and 2 bases at J, with 16 bases between the two ends. The CDR3 runs to 15 residues. Germline values: CDR1 SGDLS, CDR2 YYNGEE. The CDR3 sequence is CASSPRHGWAYEQYF. CDR3 bases: TGTGCCAGCAGCCCTCGACACGGTTGGGCCTACGAGCAGTACTTC. The full variable domain, in which reference TRBV9 and TRBJ2-7 provide the parts outside the CDR3, is DSGVTQTPKHLITATGQRVTLRCSPRSGDLSVYWYQQSLDQGLQFLIQYYNGEERAKGNILERFSAQQFPDLHSELNLSSLELGDSALYFCASSPRHGWAYEQYFGPGTRLTVT.

For this clonotype: This may be a read error: a much more frequent sequence differs by one nucleotide. V is TRBV12-3 or TRBV12-4 and J is TRBJ1-5, with a weak D call TRBD1 (6 bases). The CDR3 is 13 residues long. Trimming removed 3 bases at V and 11 bases at J, with 14 bases between. The CDR3 protein is CASSFQGQRSQHF. In DNA, the CDR3 is TGTGCCAGCAGTTTTCAGGGGCAGCGGTCCCAGCATTTT.

On this clonotype itself: Its ends do not fully match the called genes, so a read error is possible. CDR3 amino acids: CASSFKGTQTTYNDQFF. The CDR3 coding sequence is TGTGCCAGCAGTTTTAAAGGGACACAGACAACTTACAATGATCAGTTCTTC. The chain links TRBV12-3 or TRBV12-4 to TRBJ2-1; possible D gene TRBD1, 6 bases. The CDR3 has 17 residues.

Concerning this clonotype itself: A junction end diverges from the germline sequence, so it may reflect a read error. CDR3 in amino acids: CANSQLGTGYYNKQFF. The CDR3 coding sequence is TGCGCCAACAGCCAACTTGGGACAGGGTACTACAATAAGCAGTTCTTC. The gene calls are TRBV4-1 and TRBJ2-1; 9 nucleotides align to TRBD1. The CDR3 consists of 16 residues. The germline V gene encodes CDR1 MGHRA and CDR2 YSYEKL.

Comments on this clonotype: This may come from a read error, since a much larger clone is one base off. This chain joins TRBV7-9 and TRBJ1-1, with TRBD1 identical over 7 bases. The germline CDR1 and CDR2 sequences are SEHNR and FQNEAQ (reference sequence). The CDR3 consists of 14 residues. The J segment lost 1 base and the V segment lost 7 bases, leaving 6 bases of the junction unmatched. The CDR3 loop is CASTRQGSNTEAFF. The CDR3 DNA reads TGTGCCAGCACCCGACAGGGATCGAACACTGAAGCTTTCTTT. Drawing the rest from reference TRBV7-9 and TRBJ1-1, the complete variable domain is DTGVSQNPRHKITKRGQNVTFRCDPISEHNRLYWYRQTLGQGPEFLTYFQNEAQLEKSRLLSDRFSAERPKGSFSTLEIQRTEQGDSAMYLCASTRQGSNTEAFFGQGTRLTVV.

The table lists this clonotype with a count of one. The conserved closing phenylalanine or tryptophan is absent in this CDR3, likely reflecting a read error. J is TRBJ2-3 and V is TRBV6-1, with unresolved D. The CDR3 spans 14 residues. The germline gives CDR1 MNHNS, CDR2 SASEGT. Trimming stripped 7 bases from V and 4 bases from J, with 15 bases between. The CDR3 DNA follows: TGTGCCAGCACCCCCGGAACTGGCTCAGATACGCAGTATTTG. Translating gives CASTPGTGSDTQYL.

This clonotype was seen a single time. A read error is possible here, since a much larger clone lies one base away. This chain connects TRBV28 to TRBJ1-5; D perhaps matches TRBD1 (5 bases). The V end was cut by 4 bases, the J end by 7 bases, with 11 bases between. The CDR3 contains 13 residues. The germline V gene encodes CDR1 MDHEN and CDR2 SYDVKM. CDR3 amino acids: CASSSRAKQPQHF. The CDR3 coding sequence is TGTGCCAGCAGTTCCAGGGCGAAACAGCCCCAGCATTTT.

Concerning this clonotype itself: The CDR3 does not close with the conserved phenylalanine or tryptophan, likely indicating a read error. The chain is built from TRBV11-2 and TRBJ2-7; the D gene could be TRBD1 or TRBD2 (6 bases each). The CDR3 covers 12 residues. Per the germline V gene, CDR1 is SGHAT and CDR2 is FQNNGV. The DNA for the CDR3 is TGTGCCAGCAATCCCGGGGGCTACGAACAGTACATC. Its protein is CASNPGGYEQYI.

The chain recombines TRBV11-1 with TRBJ2-5, with 11 bases aligning to TRBD1. V trimming: 1 base; J trimming: 4 bases; junction bases outside the gene matches: 5. The CDR3 extends over 16 amino acids. Germline CDR1 is SGHAT and CDR2 is FQDESV (reference sequence). CDR3 amino acids: CASSLDGQGARETQYF. Written as DNA, the CDR3 is TGTGCCAGCAGCTTAGATGGACAGGGGGCCCGAGAGACCCAGTACTTC.

The V call is TRBV12-3 or TRBV12-4, the J call TRBJ1-2; D call uncertain. V dropped 6 bases and J dropped 1 base, with 9 bases sitting between them. This CDR3 contains 13 residues. The CDR3 here is CASSIQLNYGYTF. CDR3 DNA: TGTGCCAGCAGCATACAGCTTAACTATGGCTACACCTTC.

Concerning this clonotype: Possible read error: a much larger clone is one base away. The V gene is TRBV30, the J gene TRBJ2-7; D possibly corresponds to TRBD2 (6 bases). V was pared by 6 bases and J by 6 bases, with 18 bases between. Per germline, CDR1 GTSNPN and CDR2 SVGIG (reference sequence). CDR3 length: 13 residues. The chain's CDR3 is CACHRDSWGEQYF. For the CDR3, the DNA is TGTGCCTGCCACCGGGACTCATGGGGCGAGCAGTACTTC.

This clonotype was recorded a few times. This chain uses TRBV29-1 with TRBJ2-1; 9 nucleotides match TRBD2. CDR3 length equals 15 residues. Germline loops: CDR1 SQVTM, CDR2 ANQGSEA. CDR3: CSVGLARGFYNEQFF. The CDR3 region has the DNA TGCAGTGTAGGACTAGCGAGAGGGTTCTACAATGAGCAGTTCTTC.

This clonotype was seen just once. Sequence at one end of the junction differs from germline and may be a read error. The chain couples TRBV11-3 to TRBJ2-7, with D possibly matching TRBD2 (6 bases). CDR1 and CDR2 (germline): SGHNT, YENEEA. This CDR3 comprises 12 residues. Written as DNA, the CDR3 is TGTGCAAGCAGCTCCCAATGGGGGGACCAGTGCTTC. Protein: CASSSQWGDQCF.

The sample holds a few counts of this clonotype. The junction and the germline gene differ at one end; a read error may be behind it. The rearrangement joins TRBV11-3 to TRBJ2-1; D not certain. This CDR3 region has 12 residues. Germline loops: CDR1 SGHNT, CDR2 YENEEA. The CDR3 here is CANSLNANGQFF. CDR3 nucleotides: TGTGCCAACAGCTTAAATGCTAATGGGCAGTTCTTC.

This clonotype was found a few times. A read error may produce the germline difference seen at one junction end. The chain is built from TRBV5-4 and TRBJ2-7, with a weak D call TRBD2 (5 bases). CDR3 length: 14 amino acids. Germline V gene data show CDR1 as SGHNT and CDR2 as YYREEE (reference sequence). CDR3 region: CAISEADWAPEQYF. CDR3 in DNA: TGTGCCATCAGCGAGGCGGACTGGGCCCCCGAACAGTACTTC.

The chain carries TRBV29-1 and TRBJ2-7, with unresolved D. The CDR3 is 13 residues long. The germline V gene encodes CDR1 SQVTM and CDR2 ANQGSEA. Trimming removed 8 bases at V and 6 bases at J, with 20 bases between. The CDR3 region has the DNA TGCAGCTTCCGTGCGCCAGTTAATCCCGAGCAGTACTTC. Translation: CSFRAPVNPEQYF.

CDR3 loop: CASRGQVSSYEQYF. CDR3 sequence (DNA): TGTGCCAGTCGCGGACAGGTTAGCTCCTACGAGCAGTACTTC. This chain uses TRBV19 with TRBJ2-7; 7 positions match TRBD1. Per the germline V gene, CDR1 is LNHDA and CDR2 is SQIVND (reference sequence). The length of the CDR3 is 14 residues. V dropped 8 bases and J dropped 0; count of bases not matched to a gene: 7.